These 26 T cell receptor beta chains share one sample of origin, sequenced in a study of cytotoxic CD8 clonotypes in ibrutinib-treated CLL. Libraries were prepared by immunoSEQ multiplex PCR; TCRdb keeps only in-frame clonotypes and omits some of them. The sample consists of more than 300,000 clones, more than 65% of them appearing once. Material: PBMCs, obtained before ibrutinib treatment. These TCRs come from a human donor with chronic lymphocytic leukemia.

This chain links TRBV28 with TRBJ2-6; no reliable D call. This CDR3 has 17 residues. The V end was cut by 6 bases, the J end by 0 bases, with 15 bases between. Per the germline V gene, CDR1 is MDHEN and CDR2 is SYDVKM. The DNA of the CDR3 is TGTGCCAGCAGGCCAACCGGACCGAGCTCTGGGGCCAACGTCCTGACTTTC. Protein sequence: CASRPTGPSSGANVLTF.

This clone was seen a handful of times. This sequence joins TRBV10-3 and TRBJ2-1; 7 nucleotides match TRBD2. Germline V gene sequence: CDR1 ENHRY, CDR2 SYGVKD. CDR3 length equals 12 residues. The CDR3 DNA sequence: TGTGCGTCCCGAGCGGGAATTAATGAGCAGTTCTTC. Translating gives CASRAGINEQFF.

CDR3 loop: CATSSWAGGITDTQYF. The CDR3 DNA follows: TGTGCCACCAGCAGCTGGGCGGGGGGGATCACAGATACGCAGTATTTT. This chain connects TRBV15 to TRBJ2-3, with 9 positions matching TRBD2. Losses at the gene ends were 3 bases for V and 2 bases for J; bases not matched to a gene: 6. The CDR3 has 16 residues. The germline gives CDR1 LNHNV, CDR2 YYDKDF (reference sequence).

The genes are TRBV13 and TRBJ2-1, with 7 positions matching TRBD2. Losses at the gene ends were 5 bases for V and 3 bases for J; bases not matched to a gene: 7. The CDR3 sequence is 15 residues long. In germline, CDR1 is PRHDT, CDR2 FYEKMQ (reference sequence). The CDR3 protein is CASSPSGFIYNEQFF. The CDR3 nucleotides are TGTGCCAGCAGCCCTAGCGGATTCATCTACAATGAGCAGTTCTTC.

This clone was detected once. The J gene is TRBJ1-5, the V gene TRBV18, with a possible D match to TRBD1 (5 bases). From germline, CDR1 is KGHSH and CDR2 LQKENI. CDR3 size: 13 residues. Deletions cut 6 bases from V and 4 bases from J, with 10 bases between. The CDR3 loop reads CASSLDNNQPQHF. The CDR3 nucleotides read TGTGCCAGCTCCCTGGACAATAATCAGCCCCAGCATTTT.

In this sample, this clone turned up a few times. This CDR3 is CSASSDYEQYF. The CDR3 DNA sequence: TGCAGTGCTAGCTCAGACTACGAGCAGTACTTC. This rearrangement joins TRBV20-1 to TRBJ2-7, with D unresolved. The ends were cut back, 3 bases at V and 3 bases at J, with 6 bases in the middle. Germline V CDR1 and CDR2: DFQATT, SNEGSKA (reference sequence). The CDR3 runs 11 residues.

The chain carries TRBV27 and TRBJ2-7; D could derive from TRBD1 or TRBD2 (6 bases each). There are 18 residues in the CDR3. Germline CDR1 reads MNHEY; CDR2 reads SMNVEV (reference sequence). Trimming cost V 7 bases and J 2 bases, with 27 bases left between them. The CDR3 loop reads CASIPLFSTGLQAYEQYF. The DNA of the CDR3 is TGTGCCAGCATCCCACTTTTTTCGACAGGACTACAAGCCTACGAGCAGTACTTC.

CDR3 coding DNA: TGTGCCAGCAGCTTATCTTACAATGAGCAGTTCTTC. Encoded protein: CASSLSYNEQFF. The chain combines TRBV7-9 with TRBJ2-1; the D is unclear. The CDR3 runs 12 residues. In germline, CDR1 is SEHNR, CDR2 FQNEAQ (reference sequence). V shed 2 bases and J shed 4 bases, with 3 bases lying between them.

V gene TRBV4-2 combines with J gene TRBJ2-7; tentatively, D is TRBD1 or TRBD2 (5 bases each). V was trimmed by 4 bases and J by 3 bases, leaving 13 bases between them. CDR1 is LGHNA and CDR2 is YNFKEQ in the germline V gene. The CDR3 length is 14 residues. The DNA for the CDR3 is TGTGCCAGCAGCCCGGGGCTAGCTGTCTACGAGCAGTACTTC. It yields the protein CASSPGLAVYEQYF.

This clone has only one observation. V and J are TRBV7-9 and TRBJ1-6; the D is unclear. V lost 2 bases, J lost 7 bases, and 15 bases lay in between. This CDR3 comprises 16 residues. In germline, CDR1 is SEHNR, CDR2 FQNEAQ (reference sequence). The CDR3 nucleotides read TGTGCCAGCAGCTTAATCCGTGACAAAGGAAATTCACCCCTCCACTTT. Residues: CASSLIRDKGNSPLHF. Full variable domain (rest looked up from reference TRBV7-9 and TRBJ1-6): DTGVSQNPRHKITKRGQNVTFRCDPISEHNRLYWYRQTLGQGPEFLTYFQNEAQLEKSRLLSDRFSAERPKGSFSTLEIQRTEQGDSAMYLCASSLIRDKGNSPLHFGNGTRLTVT.

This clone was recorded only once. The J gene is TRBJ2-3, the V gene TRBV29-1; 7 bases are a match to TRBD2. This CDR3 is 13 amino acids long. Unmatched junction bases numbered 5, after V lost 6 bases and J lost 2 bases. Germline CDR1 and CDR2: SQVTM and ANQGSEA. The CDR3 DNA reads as TGCAGCGTGGGTAAGCGGGACACAGATACGCAGTATTTT. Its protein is CSVGKRDTDTQYF.

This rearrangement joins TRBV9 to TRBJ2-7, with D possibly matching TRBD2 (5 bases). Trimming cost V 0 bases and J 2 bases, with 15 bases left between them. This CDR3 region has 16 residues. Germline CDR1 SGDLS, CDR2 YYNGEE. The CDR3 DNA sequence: TGTGCCAGCAGCGTAGGTCCCTCGGCGGGTGCCTACGAGCAGTACTTC. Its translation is CASSVGPSAGAYEQYF.

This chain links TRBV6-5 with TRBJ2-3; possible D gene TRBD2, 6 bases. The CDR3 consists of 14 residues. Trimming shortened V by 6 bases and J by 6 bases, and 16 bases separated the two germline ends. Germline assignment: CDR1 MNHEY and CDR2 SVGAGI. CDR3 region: CASRRGNPVDTQYF. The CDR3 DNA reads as TGTGCCAGCAGACGCGGGAACCCGGTCGATACGCAGTATTTT.

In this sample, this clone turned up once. As DNA, the CDR3 is TGTGCCAGCAGTTTCCAGCGGGGTCGGGGCAATCAGCCCCAGCATTTT. Translation gives CASSFQRGRGNQPQHF. This sequence joins TRBV28 and TRBJ1-5; no clear D gene. V lost 3 bases to trimming and J lost 2 bases, with 14 bases between them. The germline V gene encodes CDR1 MDHEN and CDR2 SYDVKM. This CDR3 region has 16 residues.

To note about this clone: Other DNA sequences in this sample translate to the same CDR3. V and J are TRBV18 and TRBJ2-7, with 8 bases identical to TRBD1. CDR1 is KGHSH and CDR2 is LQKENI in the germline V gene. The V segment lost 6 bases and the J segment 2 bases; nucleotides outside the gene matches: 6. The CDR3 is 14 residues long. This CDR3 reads CASSPDRGPYEQYF. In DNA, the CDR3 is TGTGCCAGCTCGCCAGACAGGGGCCCCTACGAGCAGTACTTC.

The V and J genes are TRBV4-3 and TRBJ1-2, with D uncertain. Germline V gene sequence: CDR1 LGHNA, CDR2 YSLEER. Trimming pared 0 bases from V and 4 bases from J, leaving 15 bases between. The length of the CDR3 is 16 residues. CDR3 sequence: CASSQDLATAFYGYTF. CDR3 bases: TGCGCCAGCAGCCAAGATCTCGCGACGGCCTTCTATGGCTACACCTTC.

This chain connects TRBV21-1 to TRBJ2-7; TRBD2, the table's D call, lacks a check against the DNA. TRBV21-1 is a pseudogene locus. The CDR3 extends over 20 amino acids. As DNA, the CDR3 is TGTGCCAGCAGCAAAGGACGTTCGGGGGATGGGACTAGCGGGATTTACGAGCAGTACTTC. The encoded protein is CASSKGRSGDGTSGIYEQYF.

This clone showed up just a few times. CDR3 bases: TGTGCCAGCAGTTTATTCAGGGCAGATACGCAGTATTTT. Protein sequence: CASSLFRADTQYF. This chain uses TRBV27 with TRBJ2-3; D may be TRBD1 (5 bases). CDR3 size: 13 residues. Deletions cut 1 base from V and 4 bases from J, with 6 bases between. The germline CDR1 and CDR2 sequences are MNHEY and SMNVEV (reference sequence).

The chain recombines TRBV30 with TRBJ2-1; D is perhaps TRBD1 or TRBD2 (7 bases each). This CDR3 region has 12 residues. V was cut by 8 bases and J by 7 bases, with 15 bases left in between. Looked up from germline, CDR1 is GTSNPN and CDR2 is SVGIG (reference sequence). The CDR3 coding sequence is TGTGCCAGGGAGGGACAGACAAATGAGCAGTTCTTC. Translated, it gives CAREGQTNEQFF.

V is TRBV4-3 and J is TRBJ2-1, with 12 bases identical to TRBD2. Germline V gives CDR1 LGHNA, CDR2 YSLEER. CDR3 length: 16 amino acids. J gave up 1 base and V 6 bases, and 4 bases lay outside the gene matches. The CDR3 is CASRTSGRGSYNEQFF. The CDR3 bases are TGCGCCAGCAGGACTAGCGGGAGAGGTTCCTACAATGAGCAGTTCTTC.

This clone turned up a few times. The CDR3: CASGGLNYGYTF. The CDR3 DNA reads TGTGCCAGCGGAGGGCTTAACTATGGCTACACCTTC. The chain combines TRBV19 with TRBJ1-2; no reliable D call. This CDR3 is 12 amino acids long. The germline V gene encodes CDR1 LNHDA and CDR2 SQIVND (reference sequence). The germline V and J ends were trimmed by 9 bases and 1 base, with 9 bases remaining between them. The full variable domain, rest sourced from reference TRBV19 and TRBJ1-2, is DGGITQSPKYLFRKEGQNVTLSCEQNLNHDAMYWYRQDPGQGLRLIYYSQIVNDFQKGDIAEGYSVSREKKESFPLTVTSAQKNPTAFYLCASGGLNYGYTFGSGTRLTVV.

CDR3 sequence reads: CASSERRGLSETQYF. CDR3 in DNA: TGTGCCAGTAGTGAACGCCGGGGACTATCGGAGACCCAGTACTTC. The chain employs TRBV19 and TRBJ2-5, with 7 bases matching TRBD2. This CDR3 is built from 15 residues. Unmatched junction bases numbered 11, after V lost 5 bases and J lost 5 bases. Per germline, CDR1 LNHDA and CDR2 SQIVND (reference sequence).

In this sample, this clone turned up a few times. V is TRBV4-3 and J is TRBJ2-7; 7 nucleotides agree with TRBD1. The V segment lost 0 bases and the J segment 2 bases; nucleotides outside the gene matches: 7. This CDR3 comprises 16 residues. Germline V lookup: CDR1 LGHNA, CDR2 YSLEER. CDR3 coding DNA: TGCGCCAGCAGCCAAGATCTGTCGCAGGGGGCCTACGAGCAGTACTTC. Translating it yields CASSQDLSQGAYEQYF.

CDR3 sequence (DNA): TGTGCCAGCAAAGGGACTAGCGGGAACACCGGGGAGCTGTTTTTT. This encodes CASKGTSGNTGELFF. The chain joins TRBV27 to TRBJ2-2; 11 nucleotides line up with TRBD2. Trimming cost V 7 bases and J 1 base; bases outside gene matches: 2. Germline loops: CDR1 MNHEY, CDR2 SMNVEV (reference sequence). The CDR3 totals 15 residues.

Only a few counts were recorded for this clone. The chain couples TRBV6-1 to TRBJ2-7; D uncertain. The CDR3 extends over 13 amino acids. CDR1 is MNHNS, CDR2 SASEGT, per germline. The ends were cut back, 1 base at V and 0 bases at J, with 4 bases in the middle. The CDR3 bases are TGTGCCAGCAGTGAAGGCAGCTCCTACGAGCAGTACTTC. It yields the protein CASSEGSSYEQYF.

CDR3 sequence: CASSRTGTSFWEQYF. CDR3 DNA: TGTGCCAGCAGTCGAACCGGGACTAGTTTTTGGGAGCAGTACTTC. V is TRBV5-6 and J is TRBJ2-7; the match to TRBD2 covers 8 bases. The CDR3 covers 15 residues. The V segment lost 5 bases and the J segment 7 bases; nucleotides outside the gene matches: 14. Germline values: CDR1 SGHDT, CDR2 YYEEEE. The whole variable domain, filled in from reference TRBV5-6 and TRBJ2-7, reads DAGVTQSPTHLIKTRGQQVTLRCSPKSGHDTVSWYQQALGQGPQFIFQYYEEEERQRGNFPDRFSGHQFPNYSSELNVNALLLGDSALYLCASSRTGTSFWEQYFGPGTRLTVT.